These 23 T cell receptor beta chains came from one sample sequenced in a study of HIV-infected children after antiretroviral therapy interruption. A 3' RACE protocol on RNA, with unique molecular identifiers, produced the TCR library. TCRdb passed the 3' RACE reads through MiXCR, listing each CDR3 protein once. Counted here are about 46,000 distinct CDR3 sequences, around 4.5% occurring once; the ten biggest clones make up 0.6% to 0.85%. Described treatment: PENTA 11 planned treatment interruption arm or continuous ART arm. The material was CD45RA+ CD4+ T cells from PBMCs, pooled from several time points, obtained from a donor given antiretroviral therapy, either interrupted or continuous. Stated subset: naive CD4+ CD45RA+ CD45RO- T cells. Receptor source: a pool of human donors with HIV.

This clonotype was seen many times. The chain combines TRBV7-2 with TRBJ2-5; D gene unclear. The CDR3 totals 12 residues. Per germline, CDR1 SGHTA and CDR2 FQGNSA. Trimming left V 0 bases short and J 4 bases short, with 3 bases between. The CDR3 bases are TGTGCCAGCAGCTTAGCCCGAGAGACCCAGTACTTC. Protein product: CASSLARETQYF.

By its share, this clonotype is medium-sized. CDR3 nucleotide sequence: TGTGCCAGCAGTTACCTCGGCCGGGGCAATCAGCCCCAGCATTTT. It encodes CASSYLGRGNQPQHF. The chain recombines TRBV12-3 or TRBV12-4 with TRBJ1-5, with D hard to call. The CDR3 sequence is 15 residues long. Trimming took off 4 bases at V and 2 bases at J, with 12 bases between the two ends.

This clonotype occurred many times. The chain joins TRBV4-1 to TRBJ1-2, with D tentatively TRBD1 (5 bases). CDR1 MGHRA and CDR2 YSYEKL come from the germline V gene. This CDR3 is 15 amino acids long. V lost 3 bases to trimming and J lost 12 bases, with 23 bases between them. DNA of the CDR3: TGCGCCAGCAGCCAGATGGGAACCAGGGACCCCCGTAACACCTTC. It translates to CASSQMGTRDPRNTF.

This clonotype occurred many times. The J gene is TRBJ2-1, the V gene TRBV11-1; D is unclear. V lost 1 base, J lost 1 base, and 8 bases lay in between. The CDR3 is 15 amino acids. Germline values: CDR1 SGHAT, CDR2 FQDESV (reference sequence). DNA for the CDR3: TGTGCCAGCAGCTTAGAGAGAGGATCCTACAATGAGCAGTTCTTC. Encoded protein: CASSLERGSYNEQFF.

This clonotype was observed a handful of times. The rearrangement joins TRBV20-1 to TRBJ2-3, with 14 nucleotides matching TRBD2. The V and J ends lost 6 bases and 0 bases, in that order; junction bases with no gene match: 11. CDR1 is DFQATT and CDR2 is SNEGSKA in the germline V gene (reference sequence). This CDR3 spans 18 amino acids. The CDR3 loop reads CSAPTSGGADRSTDTQYF. CDR3 coding DNA: TGCAGTGCCCCGACTAGCGGGGGGGCCGATCGGAGCACAGATACGCAGTATTTT.

This clonotype was picked up many times. This chain uses TRBV30 with TRBJ2-2; maybe TRBD1 (6 bases). CDR3 size: 14 residues. Trimming cost V 6 bases and J 0 bases, with 11 bases left between them. CDR1 is GTSNPN and CDR2 is SVGIG in the germline V gene (reference sequence). CDR3 residues: CACLGQPNTGELFF. Written as DNA, the CDR3 is TGTGCCTGCCTGGGACAACCGAACACCGGGGAGCTGTTTTTT.

The chain carries TRBV18 and TRBJ2-3; D unclear. V was pared by 10 bases and J by 5 bases, with 16 bases between. This CDR3 has 13 residues. CDR1 KGHSH and CDR2 LQKENI come from the germline V gene. CDR3 in amino acids: CATSTGVEDTQYF. As DNA, the CDR3 is TGTGCCACCTCTACTGGGGTAGAAGATACGCAGTATTTT.

This clonotype was recorded a few times. The chain has TRBV3-1 and TRBJ1-5, with D maybe TRBD1 (5 bases). The CDR3 consists of 13 residues. CDR1 LGHDT and CDR2 YNNKEL come from the germline V gene (reference sequence). The V end was cut by 4 bases, the J end by 8 bases, with 12 bases between. CDR3 residues: CASSPGAGEPQHF. In DNA, the CDR3 is TGTGCCAGCAGCCCCGGGGCCGGAGAGCCCCAGCATTTT.

This clonotype came up many times. The rearrangement joins TRBV10-3 to TRBJ2-7; no definite D call. V was pared by 7 bases and J by 5 bases, with 12 bases between. In germline, CDR1 is ENHRY, CDR2 SYGVKD. The CDR3 is made up of 12 amino acids. CDR3 coding DNA: TGTGCCATCACAGGCCAGGCCCACGAGCAGTACTTC. Translating it yields CAITGQAHEQYF.

This clonotype was observed a handful of times. The V gene is TRBV20-1, the J gene TRBJ1-2; no clear D gene. This CDR3 has 12 amino acids. Trimming removed 4 bases from V and 8 bases from J, with 14 bases in between. Germline assignment: CDR1 DFQATT and CDR2 SNEGSKA (reference sequence). The CDR3 DNA is TGCAGTGCTAAACAGACCACTAGGGGCTACACCTTC. Translation: CSAKQTTRGYTF.

Many counts were recorded for this clonotype. The chain joins TRBV5-4 to TRBJ2-7, with D maybe TRBD2 (7 bases). The CDR3 is 15 residues long. Trimming removed 5 bases from V and 2 bases from J, with 17 bases in between. From germline, CDR1 is SGHNT and CDR2 YYREEE (reference sequence). CDR3: CASRSTGGYPYEQYF. For the CDR3, the DNA is TGTGCCAGCAGGTCTACGGGGGGCTACCCCTACGAGCAGTACTTC.

This clonotype was seen only a few times. The gene calls are TRBV5-1 and TRBJ2-3; no clear D. The length of the CDR3 is 14 residues. The V and J ends lost 2 bases and 1 base respectively, with 8 bases between them. Germline CDR1 is SGHRS and CDR2 is YFSETQ. The CDR3 coding sequence is TGCGCCAGCAGCTTAAGGACGGGCACAGATACGCAGTATTTT. This gives the protein CASSLRTGTDTQYF. Looking up the rest from reference TRBV5-1 and TRBJ2-3 gives the full variable domain: KAGVTQTPRYLIKTRGQQVTLSCSPISGHRSVSWYQQTPGQGLQFLFEYFSETQRNKGNFPGRFSGRQFSNSRSEMNVSTLELGDSALYLCASSLRTGTDTQYFGPGTRLTVL.

This clonotype was recorded many times. The chain is built from TRBV12-5 and TRBJ1-1; D not resolved. Germline lookup yields CDR1 LGHNT and CDR2 FRNRAP. CDR3 length: 13 residues. V was pared by 6 bases and J by 1 base, with 9 bases between. The CDR3 DNA is TGTGCTAGTGGCTTTGATTCGAACACTGAAGCTTTCTTT. Translating gives CASGFDSNTEAFF.

The chain joins TRBV29-1 to TRBJ1-2, with D tentatively TRBD1 (6 bases). The V gene's germline CDR1 is SQVTM and CDR2 ANQGSEA. Trimming pared 4 bases from V and 3 bases from J, leaving 9 bases between. This CDR3 region has 12 residues. Written as DNA, the CDR3 is TGCAGCGTTGTAGGGGGGGACTATGGCTACACCTTC. It specifies CSVVGGDYGYTF.

The sample holds many counts of this clonotype. The chain uses TRBV7-3 and TRBJ2-3; D unclear. This CDR3 region has 13 residues. The germline V and J ends were trimmed by 1 base and 6 bases, with 8 bases remaining between them. From germline, CDR1 is SGHTA and CDR2 FQGTGA. CDR3 coding DNA: TGTGCCAGCAGCTTAAGTTCGGATGATACGCAGTATTTT. This gives the protein CASSLSSDDTQYF.

This clonotype was observed a handful of times. The chain is built from TRBV24-1 and TRBJ2-7, with TRBD1 identical over 7 bases. Germline V CDR1 and CDR2: KGHDR, SFDVKD. The CDR3 has 15 amino acids. After removal of 3 bases from V and 3 bases from J, the junction contained 7 bases not matched to a gene. DNA of the CDR3: TGTGCCACCAGTGATCCAAACAGGGGACACTACGAGCAGTACTTC. Protein: CATSDPNRGHYEQYF.

This clonotype has only a few counts. V is TRBV29-1 and J is TRBJ1-1; D remains unclear. Germline assignment: CDR1 SQVTM and CDR2 ANQGSEA. The CDR3 runs to 13 residues. V lost 7 bases and J lost 0, with 12 bases in between. CDR3 in amino acids: CSATVNMNTEAFF. In DNA form, the CDR3 reads TGCAGCGCCACAGTGAACATGAACACTGAAGCTTTCTTT.

This clonotype was seen at least ten times. The V call is TRBV3-1, the J call TRBJ2-2; maybe TRBD2 (6 bases). Germline-derived CDR1 and CDR2 are LGHDT and YNNKEL (reference sequence). This CDR3 has 17 residues. V gave up 1 base and J gave up 2 bases, with 14 bases separating them. CDR3 bases: TGTGCCAGCAGCCAAGGTGCGGGGCGGCCCAACACCGGGGAGCTGTTTTTT. Encoded protein: CASSQGAGRPNTGELFF.

This clonotype was recorded at least ten times. CDR3 sequence: CASSPDRVAQPQHF. The CDR3 nucleotides read TGTGCCAGCAGTCCGGACCGCGTTGCCCAGCCCCAGCATTTT. V is TRBV6-5 and J is TRBJ1-5; unclear D gene. V dropped 5 bases and J dropped 7 bases, with 15 bases sitting between them. Germline-derived CDR1 and CDR2 are MNHEY and SVGAGI. The length of the CDR3 is 14 residues.

The chain employs TRBV20-1 and TRBJ1-5; no definite D call. There are 14 residues in the CDR3. Germline-derived CDR1 and CDR2 are DFQATT and SNEGSKA (reference sequence). Trimming left V 0 bases short and J 2 bases short, with 8 bases between. This chain's CDR3 is CSAREAVGNQPQHF. CDR3 DNA: TGCAGTGCTAGAGAAGCGGTGGGCAATCAGCCCCAGCATTTT.

This CDR3 is CASSPRWMNEKLFF. CDR3 DNA: TGCGCCAGCAGCCCCAGGTGGATGAATGAAAAACTGTTTTTT. The chain joins TRBV4-1 to TRBJ1-4; no clear D. Germline loops: CDR1 MGHRA, CDR2 YSYEKL. CDR3 length: 14 amino acids. Trimming stripped 4 bases from V and 5 bases from J, with 11 bases between.

This chain connects TRBV18 to TRBJ2-1, with D uncertain. CDR3 length: 14 amino acids. From germline, CDR1 is KGHSH and CDR2 LQKENI. V was cut by 3 bases and J by 9 bases, with 15 bases left in between. CDR3 sequence (DNA): TGTGCCAGCTCACCCATTATTGGTGTGAGTGAGCAGTTCTTC. Translation: CASSPIIGVSEQFF. The full variable domain, its missing parts supplied by reference TRBV18 and TRBJ2-1, is NAGVMQNPRHLVRRRGQEARLRCSPMKGHSHVYWYRQLPEEGLKFMVYLQKENIIDESGMPKERFSAEFPKEGPSILRIQQVVRGDSAAYFCASSPIIGVSEQFFGPGTRLTVL.

The sample holds many counts of this clonotype. This rearrangement joins TRBV30 to TRBJ2-3, with D possibly called TRBD1 or TRBD2 (5 bases each). Between the trimmed V and J ends, which lost 5 bases and 1 base, there was a span of 13 bases. CDR1 and CDR2 (germline): GTSNPN, SVGIG (reference sequence). The CDR3 extends over 14 amino acids. The CDR3 is CAWAGTSGTDTQYF. The CDR3 nucleotides are TGTGCCTGGGCCGGGACCTCGGGCACAGATACGCAGTATTTT.